This is a list of T cell receptor beta chains from one sample in a study of regulatory T cells in long-lasting Graves disease. TCRdb used MiXCR to reprocess the multiplex PCR reads, holding one entry per CDR3 protein. The table shows some 300,000 distinct CDR3 sequences, with 20% to 25% occurring only once. The source was peripheral blood mononuclear cells (PBMCs), collected when the disease was refractory, from a patient treated with antithyroid drugs. Source of these receptors: a female donor with Graves disease. CDR3s include the opening cysteine and the closing phenylalanine or tryptophan. Clone size appears in some rows only: once, few, many, or a class for an expanded clone.

>TRBJ2-4|TRBV4-1|few
CASSQEPAKNIQYF
>TRBJ2-5|TRBV20-1|many
CSASRPGRDGETQYF
>TRBJ2-7|TRBV28|many
CASSTTSGSYEQYF
>TRBJ2-7|TRBV2|many
CASHGSLGEQYF
>TRBJ1-1|TRBV7-2|many
CASSLARLGNTEAFF
>TRBJ1-4|TRBV6-5|many
CASSWSGSDEKLFF
>TRBJ2-7|TRBV13|few
CASSQGQGVSYEQYF
>TRBJ2-1|TRBV15|.
CATSRDPGPRDEQFF
>TRBJ2-3|TRBV7-2|.
CASSLVGDTDTQYF
>TRBJ1-2|TRBV20-1|.
CCPGEGAGGYTF
>TRBJ2-2|TRBV12-3/TRBV12-4|many
CASSLRTGGYGTGELFF
>TRBJ2-3|TRBV6-2/TRBV6-3|.
CASTGLAGVDTQYF
>TRBJ2-7|TRBV14|few
CASSQLTGSYEQYF
>TRBJ1-5|TRBV28|few
CASGPGGQGENQPQHF
>TRBJ2-2|TRBV28|many
CASSRHTERDGTGELFF
>TRBJ1-2|TRBV7-2|many
CASSPQGTYGYTF
>TRBJ2-7|TRBV7-2|.
CASSSLTGAEQYF
>TRBJ2-1|TRBV28|.
CASSRAGVSYNEQFF
>TRBJ2-2|TRBV6-5|.
CASSYSGQTGELFF
>TRBJ2-7|TRBV20-1|many
CSARPLGTSEQYF
>TRBJ1-2|TRBV19|.
CASSIHREGPYGYTF
>TRBJ1-6|TRBV28|many
CASSPPTGNNSPLHF
>TRBJ1-5|TRBV7-9|few
CASSPTDDYQPQHF
>TRBJ1-5|TRBV11-3|many
CASTYFIGQTDSNQPQHF
>TRBJ2-7|TRBV28|many
CASSHAGSYEQYF
>TRBJ1-6|TRBV28|many
CASSLGVGVASPLHF
>TRBJ1-1|TRBV6-2/TRBV6-3|few
CASSYTLRGADEAFF